This TCR beta chain was identified during a study of T-cell memory formation after mild COVID-19. Findings and caveats of the study: CD8+ contracting clones occupied EMRA, while CD4+ ones occupied mainly CM and EM.

This clonotype was recorded many times. Its antigen remains unknown. The CDR3 runs to 14 residues. The V and J ends lost 10 bases and 4 bases respectively, with 17 bases between them. MiXCR, run by TCRdb on the 5' RACE reads, gives a single entry per CDR3 protein. This repertoire shows under 300,000 distinct CDR3 sequences, roughly 17% found once; its top ten account for 3.5%. The chain uses TRBV12-3 or TRBV12-4 and TRBJ2-1, with D possibly matching TRBD2 (5 bases). Sequenced input: PBMCs or a T cell subset sorted from them (not recorded which). The TCR comes from a man between 18 and 35 years old who had mild COVID-19 (a few samples of this study predate the infection). Cell type and time point are not known. The DNA for the CDR3 is TGTGCCACCAGGCGGGCAGAAGAGTACAATGAGCAGTTCTTC. Encoded protein: CATRRAEEYNEQFF.